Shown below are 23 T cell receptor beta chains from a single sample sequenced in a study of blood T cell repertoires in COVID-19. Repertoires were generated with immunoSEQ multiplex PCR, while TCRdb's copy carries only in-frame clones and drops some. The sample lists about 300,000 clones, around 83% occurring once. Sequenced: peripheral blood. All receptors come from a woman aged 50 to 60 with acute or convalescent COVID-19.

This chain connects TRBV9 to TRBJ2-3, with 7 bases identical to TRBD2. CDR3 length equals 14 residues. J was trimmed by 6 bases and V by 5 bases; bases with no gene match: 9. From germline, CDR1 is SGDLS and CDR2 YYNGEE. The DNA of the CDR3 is TGTGCCAGCAGTAAACTGGGAGGGAGGGATACGCAGTATTTT. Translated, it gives CASSKLGGRDTQYF.

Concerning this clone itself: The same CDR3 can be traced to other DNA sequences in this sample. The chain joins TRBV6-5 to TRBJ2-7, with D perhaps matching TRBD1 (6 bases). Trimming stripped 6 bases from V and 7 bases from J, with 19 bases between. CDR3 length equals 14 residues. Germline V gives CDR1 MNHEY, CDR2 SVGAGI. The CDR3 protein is CASSRGQSGYEQYV. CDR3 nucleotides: TGTGCCAGCAGCCGAGGACAGTCCGGCTATGAGCAGTACGTC.

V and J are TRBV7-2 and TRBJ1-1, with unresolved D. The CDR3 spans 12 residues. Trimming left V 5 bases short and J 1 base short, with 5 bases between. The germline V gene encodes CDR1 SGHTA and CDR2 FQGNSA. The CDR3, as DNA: TGTGCCAGCAGCCGTCCGAACACTGAAGCTTTCTTT. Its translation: CASSRPNTEAFF.

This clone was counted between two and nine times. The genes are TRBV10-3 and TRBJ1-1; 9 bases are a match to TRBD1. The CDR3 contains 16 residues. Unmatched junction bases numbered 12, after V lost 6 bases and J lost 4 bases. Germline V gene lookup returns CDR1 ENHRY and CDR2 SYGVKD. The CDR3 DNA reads TGTGCCATCAGCGTTGGTGGACAGGGGTCGGGCACTGAAGCTTTCTTT. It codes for CAISVGGQGSGTEAFF.

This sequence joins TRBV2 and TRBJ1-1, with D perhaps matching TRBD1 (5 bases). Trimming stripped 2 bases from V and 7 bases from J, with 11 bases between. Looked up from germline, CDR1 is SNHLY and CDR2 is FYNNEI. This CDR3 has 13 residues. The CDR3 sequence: CASSEQGESEAFF. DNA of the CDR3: TGTGCCAGCAGTGAACAGGGTGAAAGTGAAGCTTTCTTT.

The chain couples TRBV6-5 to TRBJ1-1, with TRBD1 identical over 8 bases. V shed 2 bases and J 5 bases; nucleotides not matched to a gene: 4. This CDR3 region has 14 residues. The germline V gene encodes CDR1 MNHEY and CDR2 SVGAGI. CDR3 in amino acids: CASSYAGGLTEAFF. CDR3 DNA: TGTGCCAGCAGTTACGCAGGGGGCTTAACTGAAGCTTTCTTT.

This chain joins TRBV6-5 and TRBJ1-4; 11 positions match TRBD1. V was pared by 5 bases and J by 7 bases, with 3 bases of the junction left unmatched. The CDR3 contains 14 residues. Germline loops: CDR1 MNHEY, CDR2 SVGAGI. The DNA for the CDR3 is TGTGCCAGCAGTCAGGGACAGGGGGTTGAAAAACTGTTTTTT. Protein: CASSQGQGVEKLFF.

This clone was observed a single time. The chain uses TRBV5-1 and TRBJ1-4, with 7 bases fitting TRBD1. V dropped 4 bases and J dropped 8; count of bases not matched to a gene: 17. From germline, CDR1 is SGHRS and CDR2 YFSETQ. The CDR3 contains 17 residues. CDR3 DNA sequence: TGCGCCAGCAGCCTAAGGGCTCCAAGGGGGCTCGGGGAAAAACTGTTTTTT. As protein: CASSLRAPRGLGEKLFF.

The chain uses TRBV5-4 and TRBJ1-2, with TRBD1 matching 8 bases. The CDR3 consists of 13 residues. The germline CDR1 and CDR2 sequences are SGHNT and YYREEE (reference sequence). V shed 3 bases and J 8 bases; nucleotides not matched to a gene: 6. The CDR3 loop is CASSWGQDVGYTF. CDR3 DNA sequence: TGTGCCAGCAGCTGGGGACAGGACGTCGGCTACACCTTC.

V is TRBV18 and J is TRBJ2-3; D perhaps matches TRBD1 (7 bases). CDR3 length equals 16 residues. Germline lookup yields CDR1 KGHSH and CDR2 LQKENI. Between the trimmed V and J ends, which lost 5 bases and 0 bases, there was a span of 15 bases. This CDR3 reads CASSSLTGTSTDTQYF. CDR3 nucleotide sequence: TGTGCCAGCTCATCCCTGACAGGGACTAGCACAGATACGCAGTATTTT.

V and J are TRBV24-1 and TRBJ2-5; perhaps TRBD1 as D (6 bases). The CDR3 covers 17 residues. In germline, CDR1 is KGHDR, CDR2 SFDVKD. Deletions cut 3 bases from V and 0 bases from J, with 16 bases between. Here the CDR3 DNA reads TGTGCCACCAGTGATCCACCTATGTCAGGGGACCAAGAGACCCAGTACTTC. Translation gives CATSDPPMSGDQETQYF.

CDR3 loop: CSVQRDNNSPLHF. CDR3 nucleotide sequence: TGCAGCGTGCAAAGGGACAATAATTCACCCCTCCACTTT. The gene calls are TRBV29-1 and TRBJ1-6; perhaps TRBD1 as D (6 bases). CDR3 length: 13 residues. V was pared by 6 bases and J by 5 bases, with 11 bases between. Germline V gene data show CDR1 as SQVTM and CDR2 as ANQGSEA.

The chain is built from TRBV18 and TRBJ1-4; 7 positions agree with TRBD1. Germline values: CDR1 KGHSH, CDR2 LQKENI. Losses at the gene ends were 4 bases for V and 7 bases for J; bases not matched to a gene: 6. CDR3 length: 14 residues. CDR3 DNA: TGTGCCAGCTCACGAGGACAGGATGGTGAAAAACTGTTTTTT. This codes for CASSRGQDGEKLFF. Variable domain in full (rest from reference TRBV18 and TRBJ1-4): NAGVMQNPRHLVRRRGQEARLRCSPMKGHSHVYWYRQLPEEGLKFMVYLQKENIIDESGMPKERFSAEFPKEGPSILRIQQVVRGDSAAYFCASSRGQDGEKLFFGSGTQLSVL.

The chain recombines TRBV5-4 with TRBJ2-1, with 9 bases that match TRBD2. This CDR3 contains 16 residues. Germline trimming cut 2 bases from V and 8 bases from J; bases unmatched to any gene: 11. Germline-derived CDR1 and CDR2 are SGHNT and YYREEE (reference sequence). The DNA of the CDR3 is TGTGCCAGCAGCTTTGGCGGGAGGGCCATTCAGGATGAGCAGTTCTTC. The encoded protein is CASSFGGRAIQDEQFF.

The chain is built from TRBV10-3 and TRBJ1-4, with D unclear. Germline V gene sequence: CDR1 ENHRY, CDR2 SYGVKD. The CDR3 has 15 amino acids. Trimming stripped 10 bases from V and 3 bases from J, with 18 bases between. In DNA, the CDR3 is TGTGCCACCGGCGATGGTACGGCGGCTAATGAAAAACTGTTTTTT. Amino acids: CATGDGTAANEKLFF.

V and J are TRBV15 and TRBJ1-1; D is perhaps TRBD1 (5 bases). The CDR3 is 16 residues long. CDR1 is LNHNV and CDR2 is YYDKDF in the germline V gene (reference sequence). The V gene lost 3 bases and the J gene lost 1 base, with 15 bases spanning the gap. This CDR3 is CATSSPPGGKNTEAFF. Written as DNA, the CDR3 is TGTGCCACCAGCAGTCCACCGGGGGGGAAGAACACTGAAGCTTTCTTT.

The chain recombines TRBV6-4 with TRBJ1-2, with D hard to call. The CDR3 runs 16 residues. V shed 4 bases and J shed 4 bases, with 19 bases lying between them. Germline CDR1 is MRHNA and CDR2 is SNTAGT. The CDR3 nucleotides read TGTGCCAGCAGTGTACATCCCGGGCGGACTATCTATGGCTACACCTTC. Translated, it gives CASSVHPGRTIYGYTF.

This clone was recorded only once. DNA for the CDR3: TGCGCCAGCAGCTTGAAGACAGTCTCCTACGAGCAGTACGTC. This encodes CASSLKTVSYEQYV. V gene TRBV5-1 combines with J gene TRBJ2-7; perhaps TRBD1 as D (5 bases). CDR1 is SGHRS, CDR2 YFSETQ, per germline. V was cut by 1 base and J by 0 bases, with 8 bases left in between. This CDR3 contains 14 residues.

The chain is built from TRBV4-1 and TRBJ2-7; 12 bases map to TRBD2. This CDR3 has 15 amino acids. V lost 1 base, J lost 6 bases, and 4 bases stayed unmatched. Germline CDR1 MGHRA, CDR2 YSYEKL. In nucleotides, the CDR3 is TGCGCCAGCAGCCAAGTCCTAGCGGGGGGGCGCGAGCAGTACGTC. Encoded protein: CASSQVLAGGREQYV.

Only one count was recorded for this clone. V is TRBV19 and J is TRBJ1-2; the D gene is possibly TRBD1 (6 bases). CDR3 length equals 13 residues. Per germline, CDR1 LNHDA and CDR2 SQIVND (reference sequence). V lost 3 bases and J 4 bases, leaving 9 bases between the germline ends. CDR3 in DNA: TGTGCCAGTAGTATGACCAGGGGCTATGGCTACACCTTC. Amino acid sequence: CASSMTRGYGYTF.

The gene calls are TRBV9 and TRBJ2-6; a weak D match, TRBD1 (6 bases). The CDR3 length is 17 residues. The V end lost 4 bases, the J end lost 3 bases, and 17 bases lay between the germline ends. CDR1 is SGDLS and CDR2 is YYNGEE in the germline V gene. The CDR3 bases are TGTGCCAGCAGCCCGCAACCTACAGGGAGTGGGGCCAACGTCCTGACTTTC. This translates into CASSPQPTGSGANVLTF.

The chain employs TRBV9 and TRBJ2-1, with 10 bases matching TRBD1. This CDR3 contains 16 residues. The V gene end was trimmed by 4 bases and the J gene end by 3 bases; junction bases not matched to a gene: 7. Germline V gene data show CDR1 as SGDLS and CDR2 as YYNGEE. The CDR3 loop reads CASSSLTGGGYNEQFF. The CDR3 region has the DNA TGTGCCAGCAGCTCCCTGACAGGGGGCGGCTACAATGAGCAGTTCTTC.

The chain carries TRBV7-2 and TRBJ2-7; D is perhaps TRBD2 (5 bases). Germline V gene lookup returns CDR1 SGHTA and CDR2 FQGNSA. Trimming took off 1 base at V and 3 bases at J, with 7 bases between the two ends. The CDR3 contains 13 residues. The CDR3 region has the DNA TGTGCCAGCAGCTTAGGGACTCTCTACGAGCAGTACGTC. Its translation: CASSLGTLYEQYV.